The source of this T cell receptor (beta chain) is a study of low-dose radiotherapy and immunotherapy resistance in tumors. Whole-study context: Per fraction, Cohort 2 was given 1 Gy every two weeks, accumulating a total of 13 Gy over 26 weeks. Every two weeks, cyclophosphamide 200 mg/m2 was infused one day before radiation plus immunotherapy.

Sample time point: before trial treatment. Donors were given nivolumab, ipilimumab, aspirin, low-dose cyclophosphamide and low-dose radiotherapy. Tumors of eligible patients were advanced, solid and lacking tumor-infiltrating lymphocytes. With TRAV- and TRBV-specific primers, first-strand cDNA was made, covering the alpha and beta chains. Using a constant-region primer together with a V-primer adapter, TCRs were subjected to 20 to 25 PCR cycles of amplification. TCRdb re-analysed the reads in MiXCR, keeping a single row per CDR3 protein. Of some 88,000 distinct CDR3 sequences in the sample, more than 7.5% were seen once. This clonotype has a count of ten or more. The germline gives CDR1 MDHEN, CDR2 SYDVKM. The CDR3 extends over 18 amino acids. Trimming took off 6 bases at V and 2 bases at J, with 23 bases between the two ends.

Here the sequenced sample was PBMCs, taken before treatment. The chain is built from TRBV28 and TRBJ2-1; D is unclear. This clonotype was sampled from a male donor with prostate cancer. The CDR3 region is CASSYPLNLGMTYNEQFF. The CDR3, as DNA: TGTGCCAGCAGCTACCCGCTAAACCTGGGTATGACCTACAATGAGCAGTTCTTC.